The sequence of this TCR beta chain was determined in a study of blood T cell repertoires in COVID-19. V lost 8 bases and J lost 6; bases outside the gene matches: 8. Germline V gives CDR1 SEHNR, CDR2 FQNEAQ (reference sequence). The CDR3 spans 14 residues. Across fewer than 25 US areas, participants ranged in age from 18 to 89 years. Donors were grouped by their self-reported clinical history. Sequencing used immunoSEQ multiplex PCR; TCRdb keeps in-frame clones, though not all of them. This table holds hundreds of thousands of clones, approximately 88% found once. The sequenced sample consisted of PBMCs or T cells enriched from blood (not recorded which). This clonotype was sampled from a woman in her 40s with acute COVID-19. J is TRBJ1-2 and V is TRBV7-9; 11 nucleotides match TRBD1. The CDR3 is CASSDRGRSDGYTF. CDR3 nucleotides: TGTGCCAGCTCGGACAGGGGGCGCTCCGATGGCTACACCTTC.